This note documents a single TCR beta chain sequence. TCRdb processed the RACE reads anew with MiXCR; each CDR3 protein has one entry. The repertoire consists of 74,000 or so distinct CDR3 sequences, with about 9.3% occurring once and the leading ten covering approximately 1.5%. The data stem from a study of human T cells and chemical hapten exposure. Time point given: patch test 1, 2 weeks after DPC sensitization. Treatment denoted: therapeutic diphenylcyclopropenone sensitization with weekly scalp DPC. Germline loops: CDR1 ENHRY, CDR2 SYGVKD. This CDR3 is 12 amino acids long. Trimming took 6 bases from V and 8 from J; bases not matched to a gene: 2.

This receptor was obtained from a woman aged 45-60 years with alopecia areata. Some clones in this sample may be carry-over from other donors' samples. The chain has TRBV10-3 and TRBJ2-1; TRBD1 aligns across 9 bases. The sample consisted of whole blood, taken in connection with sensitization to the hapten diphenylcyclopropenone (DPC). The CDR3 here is CAISGQGHEQFF. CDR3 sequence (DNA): TGTGCCATCAGCGGACAGGGGCATGAGCAGTTCTTC.